This T cell receptor beta chain was identified during a study of T-cell memory formation after mild COVID-19. Overall study: For the most part, TCR clusters were specific to one donor. Whole-study findings and limits: Clones that contracted clustered mainly in CM and EM if CD4+ and in EMRA if CD8+. Researchers found some responding clones in pre-infection memory, a sign that cross-reactive memory joined.

In germline, CDR1 is DFQATT, CDR2 SNEGSKA (reference sequence). V lost 1 base to trimming and J lost 5 bases, with 8 bases between them. This CDR3 comprises 12 residues. This clonotype was detected a few times. Its antigen is still unknown. Researchers used 5'RACE with constant-segment primers to make TCR alpha and TCR beta cDNA libraries that carry sample barcodes and UMIs. MiXCR, run by TCRdb on the 5' RACE reads, gives a single entry per CDR3 protein. The table records fewer than 450,000 distinct CDR3 sequences, 21% of them present only once. The clonotype was recovered from an adult woman who had mild COVID-19 (a few samples of this study predate the infection). Cell type and time point are not known. The chain is built from TRBV20-1 and TRBJ1-2; D remains ambiguous. Sequences were obtained from PBMCs or a T cell subset sorted from them (not recorded which). The CDR3 spells CSARAFEYGYTF. The CDR3, as DNA: TGCAGTGCTAGAGCGTTTGAGTATGGCTACACCTTC.